What follows is one T cell receptor (beta chain) and its context. Its target is unknown. This CDR3 contains 13 residues. Trimming left V 4 bases short and J 4 bases short, with 8 bases between. CDR1 and CDR2 from the germline V gene are ENHRY and SYGVKD. This sample was taken from a study of T cell responses to AZD1222 COVID-19 vaccine. Study-wide results and caveats: CD4 TCRs linked to vaccination spanned spike, dominating at 160-218 and 743-854. All repertoire sampling was performed exclusively after the peak T cell response.

Method: immunoSEQ multiplex PCR; TCRdb's copy keeps in-frame clones and lacks some. The sample consists of roughly 55,000 clones, around 92% of them appearing once. Sample: peripheral blood, taken on day 0 of AZD1222 vaccination. This rearrangement joins TRBV10-3 to TRBJ1-5, with a tentative D call TRBD1 (5 bases). The clonotype originates from an adult in good health. The CDR3 spells CAISGGENQPQHF. CDR3 bases: TGTGCCATCAGTGGGGGGGAGAATCAGCCCCAGCATTTT.